This record concerns one T cell receptor beta chain sequence. In the authors' methods: Nucleated cell number was recorded as an estimate derived from reference gene primer amplification. Assay used: immunoSEQ multiplex PCR; TCRdb lists only in-frame clones, some missing. The DNA was the basis for D and trimming; V, J and clone size are from that table. The table lists over 150,000 clones, 85% of them singletons. Trimming took 4 bases from V and 11 from J, leaving 15 bases between them. Germline loops: CDR1 LNHDA, CDR2 SQIVND (reference sequence). CDR3 size: 13 residues. These data originate in a study of blood T cell repertoires in COVID-19.

The sequenced material came from peripheral blood. The clonotype originates from a woman older than 75 with COVID-19, enrolled during active disease. The V gene is TRBV19, the J gene TRBJ1-5; the D is unclear. The CDR3 here is CASSSGYGMAQHF. The CDR3 coding sequence is TGTGCCAGTAGTAGCGGTTACGGGATGGCCCAGCATTTT.